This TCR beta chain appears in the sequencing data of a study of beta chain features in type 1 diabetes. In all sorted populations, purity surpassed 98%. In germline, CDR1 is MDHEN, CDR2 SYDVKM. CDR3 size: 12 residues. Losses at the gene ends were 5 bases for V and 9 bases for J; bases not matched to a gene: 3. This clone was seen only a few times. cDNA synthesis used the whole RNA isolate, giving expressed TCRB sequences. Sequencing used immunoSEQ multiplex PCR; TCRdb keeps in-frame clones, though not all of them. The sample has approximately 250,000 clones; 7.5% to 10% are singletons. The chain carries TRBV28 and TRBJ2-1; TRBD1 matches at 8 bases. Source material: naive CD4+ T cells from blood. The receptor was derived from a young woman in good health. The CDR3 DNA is TGTGCCAGCAGTCCGACAGGGGCTGAGCAGTTCTTC. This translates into CASSPTGAEQFF.